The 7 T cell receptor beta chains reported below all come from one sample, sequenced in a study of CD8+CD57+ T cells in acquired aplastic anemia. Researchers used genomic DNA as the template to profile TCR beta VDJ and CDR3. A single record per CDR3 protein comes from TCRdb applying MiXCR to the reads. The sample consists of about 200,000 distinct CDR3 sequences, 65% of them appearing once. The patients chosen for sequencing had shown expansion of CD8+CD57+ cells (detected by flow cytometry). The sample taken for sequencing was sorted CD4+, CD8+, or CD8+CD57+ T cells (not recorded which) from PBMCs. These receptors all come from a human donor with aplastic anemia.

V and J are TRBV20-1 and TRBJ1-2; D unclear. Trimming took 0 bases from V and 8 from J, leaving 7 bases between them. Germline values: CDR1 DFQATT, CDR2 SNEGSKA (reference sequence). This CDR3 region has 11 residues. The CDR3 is CSAREVRGYTF. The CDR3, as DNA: TGCAGTGCTAGAGAGGTCCGGGGCTACACCTTC.

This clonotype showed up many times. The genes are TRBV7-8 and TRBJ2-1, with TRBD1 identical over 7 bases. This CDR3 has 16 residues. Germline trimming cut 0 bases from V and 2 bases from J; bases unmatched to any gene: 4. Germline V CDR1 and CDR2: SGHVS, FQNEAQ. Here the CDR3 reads CASSLALRGPYNEQFF. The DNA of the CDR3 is TGTGCCAGCAGCTTAGCATTAAGGGGGCCCTACAATGAGCAGTTCTTC.

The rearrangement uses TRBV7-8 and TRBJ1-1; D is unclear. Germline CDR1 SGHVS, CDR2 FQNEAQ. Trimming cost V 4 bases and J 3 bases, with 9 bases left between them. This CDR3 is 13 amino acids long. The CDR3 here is CASSYGRYTEAFF. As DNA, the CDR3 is TGTGCCAGCAGCTACGGACGGTACACTGAAGCTTTCTTT.

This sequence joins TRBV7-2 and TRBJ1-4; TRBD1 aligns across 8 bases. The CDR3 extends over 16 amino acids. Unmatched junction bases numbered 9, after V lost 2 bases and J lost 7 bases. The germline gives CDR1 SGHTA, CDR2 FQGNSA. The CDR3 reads CASSLRPQGAGEKLFF. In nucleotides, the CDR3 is TGTGCCAGCAGCTTACGGCCCCAGGGGGCGGGTGAAAAACTGTTTTTT. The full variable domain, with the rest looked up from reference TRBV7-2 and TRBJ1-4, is GAGVSQSPSNKVTEKGKDVELRCDPISGHTALYWYRQSLGQGLEFLIYFQGNSAPDKSGLPSDRFSAERTGGSVSTLTIQRTQQEDSAVYLCASSLRPQGAGEKLFFGSGTQLSVL.

The CDR3 DNA is TGTGCCATCAGGCCCTCGGAGGGTCCCTTCTATGGCTACACCTTC. This sequence encodes CAIRPSEGPFYGYTF. The chain has TRBV10-3 and TRBJ1-2, with no clear D. The CDR3 is made up of 15 amino acids. CDR1 and CDR2 (germline): ENHRY, SYGVKD. Trimming removed 6 bases from V and 4 bases from J, with 18 bases in between.

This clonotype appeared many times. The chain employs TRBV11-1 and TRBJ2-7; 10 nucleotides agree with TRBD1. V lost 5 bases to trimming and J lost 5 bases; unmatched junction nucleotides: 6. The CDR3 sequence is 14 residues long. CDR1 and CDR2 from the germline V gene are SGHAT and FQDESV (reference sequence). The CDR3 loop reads CASSPGQGFHEQYF. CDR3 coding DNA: TGTGCCAGCAGCCCGGGACAGGGGTTCCACGAGCAGTACTTC.

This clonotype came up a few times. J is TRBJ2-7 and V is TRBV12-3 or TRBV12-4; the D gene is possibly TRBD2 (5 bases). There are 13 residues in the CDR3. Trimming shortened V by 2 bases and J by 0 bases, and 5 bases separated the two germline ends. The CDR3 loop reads CASSLRDSYEQYF. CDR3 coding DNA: TGTGCCAGCAGTTTACGGGACTCCTACGAGCAGTACTTC.